This record looks at one T cell receptor (beta chain) sequence and its context. CDR1 and CDR2 from the germline V gene are MNHEY and SMNVEV (reference sequence). V lost 5 bases and J lost 1, with 11 bases in between. CDR3 length equals 15 residues. The data stem from a study of blood T cell repertoires in COVID-19. TCRdb's copy holds only in-frame clones and misses some; the assay was immunoSEQ multiplex PCR. Of 150,000 to 200,000 clones detected, approximately 90% appear once; the ten largest clones hold over 0.7%. The chain employs TRBV27 and TRBJ2-2, with D unresolved. The receptor comes from a young woman who had recovered from COVID-19. Sequenced material: peripheral blood. In DNA, the CDR3 is TGTGCCAGCAGTACTTACCCAGGGAACACCGGGGAGCTGTTTTTT. Translation: CASSTYPGNTGELFF.